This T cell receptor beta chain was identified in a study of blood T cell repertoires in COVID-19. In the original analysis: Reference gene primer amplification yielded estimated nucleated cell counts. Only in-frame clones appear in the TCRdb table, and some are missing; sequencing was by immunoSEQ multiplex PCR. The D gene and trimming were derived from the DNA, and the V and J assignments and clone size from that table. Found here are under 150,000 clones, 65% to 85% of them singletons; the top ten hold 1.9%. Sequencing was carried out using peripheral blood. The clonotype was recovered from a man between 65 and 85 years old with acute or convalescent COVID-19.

The CDR3 region has the DNA TGTGCCACCAGGTCGGGGGGTCAGCCCCAGCATTTT. Protein sequence: CATRSGGQPQHF. J is TRBJ1-5 and V is TRBV28; possible D gene TRBD1, 5 bases. V was shortened by 10 bases and J by 6 bases, with 13 bases between the two germline ends. Germline V gene lookup returns CDR1 MDHEN and CDR2 SYDVKM. The CDR3 contains 12 residues.